This note documents a single TCR beta chain sequence. CDR3 length: 17 amino acids. Germline V CDR1 and CDR2: SGHRS, YFSETQ. V lost 0 bases and J 0 bases, leaving 13 bases between the germline ends. These data come from a study of PD-1 blockade in mismatch repair-deficient tumors. Repertoires were generated with immunoSEQ multiplex PCR, while TCRdb's copy carries only in-frame clones and drops some. This sample has some 50,000 clones; around 77% occur once, and the top ten carry roughly 3.4%. The TCR was taken from an adult with mismatch repair-deficient cancer. Sequencing was performed on PBMCs, taken before pembrolizumab treatment. The V gene is TRBV5-1, the J gene TRBJ1-3; D remains unclear. CDR3 sequence reads: CASSLVSAGSSGNTIYF. The CDR3 region has the DNA TGCGCCAGCAGCTTGGTTTCGGCGGGGAGCTCTGGAAACACCATATATTTT.